The TCR beta chain under discussion was sequenced for a study of pediatric ulcerative colitis. Sequencing was at survey level. Each sample received Survey-level depth of up to 500,000 reads. Profiled with immunoSEQ multiplex PCR; TCRdb holds only in-frame clones, not every one. The sample has tens of thousands of clones; about 79% are singletons. This CDR3 comprises 14 residues. From germline, CDR1 is SEHNR and CDR2 FQNEAQ (reference sequence). V was shortened by 5 bases and J by 3 bases, with 10 bases between the two germline ends. Rectal tissue came from one to two pinch biopsies taken at colonoscopy.

The sequenced sample consisted of gut tissue. The V call is TRBV7-9, the J call TRBJ1-4; D is perhaps TRBD1 (6 bases). The sequence was obtained from a girl between 10 and 17 years old with moderate ulcerative colitis. Here the CDR3 DNA reads TGTGCCAGCAGCCGGACAGTACCTAATGAAAAACTGTTTTTT. Amino acids: CASSRTVPNEKLFF.